The entry below describes one TCR beta chain. This record comes from a study of blood T cell repertoires in COVID-19. Cohorts were assigned according to the clinical history that participants reported. The table came from immunoSEQ multiplex PCR; TCRdb's copy has only in-frame clones and leaves some out. The sample records fewer than 300,000 clones, 90% being singletons. The germline V gene has CDR1 ENHRY and CDR2 SYGVKD. CDR3 length: 19 amino acids. J lost 0 bases, V lost 5 bases, and 9 bases had no gene match. What was sequenced was PBMCs or T cells enriched from blood (not recorded which). The chain uses TRBV10-3 and TRBJ2-1; 14 nucleotides agree with TRBD2. The origin of this receptor is a woman aged 25 to 39 who had recovered from COVID-19. The CDR3 region has the DNA TGTGCCATCAGTTCTGGACTAGCGGGAGGCGGGGGCTCCTACAATGAGCAGTTCTTC. It codes for CAISSGLAGGGGSYNEQFF.